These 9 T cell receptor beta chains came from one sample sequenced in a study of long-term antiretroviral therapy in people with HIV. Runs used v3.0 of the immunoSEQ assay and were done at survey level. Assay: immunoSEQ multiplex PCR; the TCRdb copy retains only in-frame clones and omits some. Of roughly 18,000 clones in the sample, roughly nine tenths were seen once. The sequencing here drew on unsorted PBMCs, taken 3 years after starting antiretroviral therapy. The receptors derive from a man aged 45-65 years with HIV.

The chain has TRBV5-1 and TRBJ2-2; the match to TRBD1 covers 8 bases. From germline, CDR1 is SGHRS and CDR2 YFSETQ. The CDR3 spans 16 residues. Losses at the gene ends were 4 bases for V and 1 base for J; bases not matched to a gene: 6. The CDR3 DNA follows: TGCGCCAGCAGCAAGCAGGGGGCGGAGAACACCGGGGAGCTGTTTTTT. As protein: CASSKQGAENTGELFF.

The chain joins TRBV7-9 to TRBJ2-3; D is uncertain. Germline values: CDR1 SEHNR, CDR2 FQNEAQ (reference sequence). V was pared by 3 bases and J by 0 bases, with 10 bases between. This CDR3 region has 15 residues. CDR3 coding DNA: TGTGCCAGCAGCTTGCGGACGGGTAGCACAGATACGCAGTATTTT. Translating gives CASSLRTGSTDTQYF.

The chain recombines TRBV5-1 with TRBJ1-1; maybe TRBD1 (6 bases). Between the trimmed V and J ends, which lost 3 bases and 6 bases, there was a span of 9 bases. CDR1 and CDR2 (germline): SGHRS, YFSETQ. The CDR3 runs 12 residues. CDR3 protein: CASSSRQAEAFF. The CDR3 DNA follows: TGCGCCAGCAGCTCCCGACAGGCTGAAGCTTTCTTT.

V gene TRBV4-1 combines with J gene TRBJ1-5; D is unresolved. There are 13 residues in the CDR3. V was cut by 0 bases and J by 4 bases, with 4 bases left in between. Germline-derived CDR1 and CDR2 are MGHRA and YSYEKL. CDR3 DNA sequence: TGCGCCAGCAGCCAAGACCTTAATCAGCCCCAGCATTTT. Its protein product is CASSQDLNQPQHF.

The CDR3 DNA sequence: TGCGCCAGCAGCCAAGATGGATTAGCGGGCAATGAGCAGTTCTTC. This translates into CASSQDGLAGNEQFF. The chain couples TRBV4-1 to TRBJ2-1; 7 nucleotides match TRBD2. The CDR3 spans 15 residues. Germline-derived CDR1 and CDR2 are MGHRA and YSYEKL. The V and J ends lost 0 bases and 6 bases, in that order; junction bases with no gene match: 5.

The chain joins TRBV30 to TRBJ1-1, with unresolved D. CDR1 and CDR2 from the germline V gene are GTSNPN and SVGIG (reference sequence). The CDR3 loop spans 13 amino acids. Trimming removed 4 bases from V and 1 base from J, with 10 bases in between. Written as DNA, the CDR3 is TGTGCCTGGACAGGAGCACAGAACACTGAAGCTTTCTTT. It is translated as CAWTGAQNTEAFF.

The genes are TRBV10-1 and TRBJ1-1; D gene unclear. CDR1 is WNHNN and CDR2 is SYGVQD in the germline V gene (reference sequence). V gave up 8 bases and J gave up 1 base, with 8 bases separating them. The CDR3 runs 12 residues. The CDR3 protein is CASDGENTEAFF. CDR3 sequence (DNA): TGCGCCAGCGATGGCGAGAACACTGAAGCTTTCTTT.

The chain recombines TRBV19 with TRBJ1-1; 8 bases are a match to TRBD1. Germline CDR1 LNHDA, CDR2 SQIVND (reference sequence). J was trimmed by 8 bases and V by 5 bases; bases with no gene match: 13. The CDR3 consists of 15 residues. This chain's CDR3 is CASSPLDRGWQEAFF. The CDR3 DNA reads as TGTGCCAGTAGTCCACTAGACAGGGGTTGGCAAGAAGCTTTCTTT.

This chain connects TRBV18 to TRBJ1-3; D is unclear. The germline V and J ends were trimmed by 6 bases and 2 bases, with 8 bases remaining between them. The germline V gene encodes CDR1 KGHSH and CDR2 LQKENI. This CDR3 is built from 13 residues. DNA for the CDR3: TGTGCCAGCTCCTTAGGGACTGGAAACACCATATATTTT. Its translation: CASSLGTGNTIYF. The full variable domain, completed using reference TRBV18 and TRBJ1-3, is NAGVMQNPRHLVRRRGQEARLRCSPMKGHSHVYWYRQLPEEGLKFMVYLQKENIIDESGMPKERFSAEFPKEGPSILRIQQVVRGDSAAYFCASSLGTGNTIYFGEGSWLTVV.